The sequence of this TCR beta chain was determined in a study of patients and donors after allogeneic stem cell transplantation. TCRdb called the RT-PCR reads again in MiXCR, with one record for every CDR3 protein. This sample yields 400,000 to 450,000 distinct CDR3 sequences, of which approximately 16% are seen a single time; over 6% belongs to the top ten. This clonotype has ten or more counts. V was trimmed by 2 bases and J by 2 bases, leaving 10 bases between them. The CDR3 has 14 amino acids. Germline assignment: CDR1 DFQATT and CDR2 SNEGSKA (reference sequence). This rearrangement joins TRBV20-1 to TRBJ1-5; TRBD1 is a possible D gene (6 bases). The sequence derives from a human donor who was either an allogeneic HSCT recipient or a stem cell or donor lymphocyte infusion donor (not recorded which). It is not recorded whose cells these are; they may come from a transplant donor. Material: blood, either unsorted or a sorted T cell fraction (not recorded which). In nucleotides, the CDR3 is TGCAGTGCTAGAAGCGGGGGCGGCAATCAGCCCCAGCATTTT. Amino acids: CSARSGGGNQPQHF.